The present TCR beta chain was sequenced within a study of shared clonotypes between healthy human individuals. About the research overall: The study enrolled a couple of women and a few men aged 18 to 49.

Naive CD8 cells lacked CD45RO and underwent positive selection for CCR7, leaving out terminally differentiated effector memory CD45RA+ cells. Each sample came from a Caucasian adult donor living in Nashville, Tennessee. Here immunoSEQ multiplex PCR was the method, and the copy in TCRdb shows in-frame clones only, minus some. The table includes about 2.1 million clones, 90% to 95% detected once. Sequenced input: naive CD8+ T cells from PBMCs. This sequence originates from a man younger than 35 in good health. Some clones in this sample may be carry-over from other donors' samples.

CDR3 bases: TGTGCCAGCAGCTTAAGTCAGGGTCGGGGAAACACCATATATTTT. It translates to CASSLSQGRGNTIYF. The chain is built from TRBV7-9 and TRBJ1-3, with D perhaps TRBD1 (5 bases). The CDR3 contains 15 residues. CDR1 is SEHNR, CDR2 FQNEAQ, per germline (reference sequence). Between the trimmed V and J ends, which lost 2 bases and 4 bases, there was a span of 12 bases.